This passage covers 11 T cell receptor beta chains from one sample sequenced in a study of radiotherapy plus CTLA-4 blockade in lung cancer. Profiling relied on immunoSEQ multiplex PCR, and the TCRdb table lists in-frame clones only, not all of them. Of under 100,000 clones in the sample, approximately 80% were seen once. The material was peripheral blood, obtained from a patient treated with radiotherapy plus ipilimumab. These receptors all come from a human donor with non-small cell lung cancer that progressed on radiotherapy plus ipilimumab.

V is TRBV11-3 and J is TRBJ2-7; D unclear. V was pared by 0 bases and J by 4 bases, with 7 bases between. The CDR3 has 13 residues. Per the germline V gene, CDR1 is SGHNT and CDR2 is YENEEA. The CDR3 DNA is TGTGCCAGCAGCTTAGAATCCGCTTACGAGCAGTACTTC. It specifies CASSLESAYEQYF. Supplemented by reference TRBV11-3 and TRBJ2-7, the full variable domain reads EAGVVQSPRYKIIEKKQPVAFWCNPISGHNTLYWYLQNLGQGPELLIRYENEEAVDDSQLPKDRFSAERLKGVDSTLKIQPAELGDSAVYLCASSLESAYEQYFGPGTRLTVT.

The chain joins TRBV18 to TRBJ1-4, with D perhaps TRBD1 (5 bases). Trimming removed 3 bases at V and 0 bases at J, with 8 bases between. The CDR3 extends over 15 amino acids. Per the germline V gene, CDR1 is KGHSH and CDR2 is LQKENI. The CDR3 loop reads CASSPDSATNEKLFF. The DNA of the CDR3 is TGTGCCAGCTCACCCGACAGTGCAACTAATGAAAAACTGTTTTTT.

The chain recombines TRBV2 with TRBJ1-2, with 7 nucleotides matching TRBD1. Looked up from germline, CDR1 is SNHLY and CDR2 is FYNNEI. The J segment lost 1 base and the V segment lost 6 bases, leaving 5 bases of the junction unmatched. CDR3 length: 14 residues. CDR3 in amino acids: CASSQDRSNYGYTF. As DNA, the CDR3 is TGTGCCAGCAGCCAGGACAGGAGTAACTATGGCTACACCTTC.

The J gene is TRBJ1-5, the V gene TRBV18; no clear D gene. CDR1 is KGHSH, CDR2 LQKENI, per germline. V was clipped by 4 bases and J by 6 bases, with 10 bases between them. This CDR3 has 13 amino acids. In nucleotides, the CDR3 is TGTGCCAGCTCACAGGGATGGGGTCAGCCCCAGCATTTT. Protein: CASSQGWGQPQHF.

The chain joins TRBV7-2 to TRBJ2-7; 8 bases map to TRBD1. V was clipped by 4 bases and J by 2 bases; unmatched bases: 4. The CDR3 is made up of 14 amino acids. Germline-derived CDR1 and CDR2 are SGHTA and FQGNSA. The CDR3 DNA reads TGTGCCAGCAGCTCCGAGACAGGGGCCTACGAGCAGTACTTC. Residues: CASSSETGAYEQYF.

This clone was recorded only once. V is TRBV5-1 and J is TRBJ2-1; 13 bases agree with TRBD2. Germline V gene sequence: CDR1 SGHRS, CDR2 YFSETQ. The CDR3 is 18 amino acids. Trimming removed 2 bases from V and 3 bases from J; junction bases left unmatched: 8. The CDR3 DNA sequence: TGCGCCAGCAGCTTAGGTAGGACTAGCGGGGGTCTCTACAATGAGCAGTTCTTC. Translating gives CASSLGRTSGGLYNEQFF.

This clone has a handful of counts. J is TRBJ1-4 and V is TRBV19; 7 bases line up with TRBD1. The CDR3 extends over 16 amino acids. J was trimmed by 3 bases and V by 5 bases; bases with no gene match: 9. The germline gives CDR1 LNHDA, CDR2 SQIVND (reference sequence). CDR3 sequence: CASSVRDSRANEKLFF. CDR3 in DNA: TGTGCCAGTAGTGTCAGGGACAGCAGGGCTAATGAAAAACTGTTTTTT.

This chain joins TRBV27 and TRBJ1-5; unclear D gene. The CDR3 runs 14 residues. Germline CDR1 MNHEY, CDR2 SMNVEV (reference sequence). Deletions cut 2 bases from V and 1 base from J, with 6 bases between. This chain's CDR3 is CASSLQASNQPQHF. CDR3 coding DNA: TGTGCCAGCAGTTTACAGGCAAGCAATCAGCCCCAGCATTTT.

This clone has more than one count but fewer than ten. CDR3 bases: TGTGCCAGCAGTTTTCAAGGGGTTGGGGCCAACGTCCTGACTTTC. This encodes CASSFQGVGANVLTF. The chain uses TRBV28 and TRBJ2-6, with D possibly matching TRBD1 (5 bases). The CDR3 totals 15 residues. Germline V gene sequence: CDR1 MDHEN, CDR2 SYDVKM. V lost 3 bases, J lost 3 bases, and 9 bases lay in between.

The rearrangement joins TRBV7-9 to TRBJ2-3, with 12 bases aligning to TRBD2. V dropped 2 bases and J dropped 2; count of bases not matched to a gene: 5. Germline V lookup: CDR1 SEHNR, CDR2 FQNEAQ (reference sequence). The CDR3 runs 17 residues. The CDR3 reads CASSLSWTSGVTDTQYF. The CDR3 nucleotides are TGTGCCAGCAGCTTAAGCTGGACTAGCGGGGTCACAGATACGCAGTATTTT.

The V gene is TRBV7-2, the J gene TRBJ1-2, with D hard to call. V was trimmed by 0 bases and J by 4 bases, leaving 6 bases between them. CDR1 and CDR2 from the germline V gene are SGHTA and FQGNSA. The length of the CDR3 is 13 residues. CDR3 sequence: CASSLAGSYGYTF. CDR3 in DNA: TGTGCCAGCAGCTTAGCGGGGTCCTATGGCTACACCTTC.